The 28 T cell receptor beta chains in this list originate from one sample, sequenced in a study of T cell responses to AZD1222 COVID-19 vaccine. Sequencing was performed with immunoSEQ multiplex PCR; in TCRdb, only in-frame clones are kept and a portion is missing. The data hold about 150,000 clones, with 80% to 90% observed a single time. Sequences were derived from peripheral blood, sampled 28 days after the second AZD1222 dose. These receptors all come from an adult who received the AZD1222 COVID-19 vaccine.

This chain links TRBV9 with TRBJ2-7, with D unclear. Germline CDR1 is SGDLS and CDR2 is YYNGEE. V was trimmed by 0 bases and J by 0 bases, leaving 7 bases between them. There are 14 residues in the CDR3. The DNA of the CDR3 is TGTGCCAGCAGCGTAGCTACGGGCTCCTACGAGCAGTACTTC. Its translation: CASSVATGSYEQYF.

The CDR3 loop reads CAWSVGDYNSPLHF. The CDR3, as DNA: TGTGCCTGGAGTGTGGGGGATTATAATTCACCCCTCCACTTT. The V call is TRBV30, the J call TRBJ1-6; maybe TRBD1 (5 bases). The germline V gene encodes CDR1 GTSNPN and CDR2 SVGIG (reference sequence). The V and J ends lost 0 bases and 4 bases respectively, with 7 bases between them. This CDR3 comprises 14 residues.

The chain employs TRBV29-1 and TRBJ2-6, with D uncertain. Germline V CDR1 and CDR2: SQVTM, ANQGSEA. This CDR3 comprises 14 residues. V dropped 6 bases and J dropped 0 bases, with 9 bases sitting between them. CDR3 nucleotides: TGCAGCGTAGAGAGAGACTCTGGGGCCAACGTCCTGACTTTC. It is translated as CSVERDSGANVLTF.

CDR3 loop: CATSDHTGLAGDNEQFF. CDR3 bases: TGTGCCACCAGTGACCATACGGGACTAGCGGGAGACAATGAGCAGTTCTTC. The rearrangement joins TRBV24-1 to TRBJ2-1; 14 bases are a match to TRBD2. The CDR3 covers 17 residues. V lost 4 bases and J lost 5; bases outside the gene matches: 6. From germline, CDR1 is KGHDR and CDR2 SFDVKD.

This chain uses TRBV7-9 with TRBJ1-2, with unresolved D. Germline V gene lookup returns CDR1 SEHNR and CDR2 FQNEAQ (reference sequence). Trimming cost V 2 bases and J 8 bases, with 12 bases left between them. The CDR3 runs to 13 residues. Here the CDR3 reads CASSLNSGGGYTF. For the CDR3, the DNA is TGTGCCAGCAGCTTAAATTCGGGTGGCGGCTACACCTTC.

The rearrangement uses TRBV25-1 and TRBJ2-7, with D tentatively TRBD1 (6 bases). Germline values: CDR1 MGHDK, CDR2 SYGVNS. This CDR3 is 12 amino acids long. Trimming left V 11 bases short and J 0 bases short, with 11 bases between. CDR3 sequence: CACGQYSYEQYF. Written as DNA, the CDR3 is TGTGCCTGTGGACAGTACTCCTACGAGCAGTACTTC.

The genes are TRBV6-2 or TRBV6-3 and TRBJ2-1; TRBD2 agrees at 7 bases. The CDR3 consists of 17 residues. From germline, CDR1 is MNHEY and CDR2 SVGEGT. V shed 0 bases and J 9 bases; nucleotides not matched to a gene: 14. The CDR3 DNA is TGTGCCAGCAGTTACTCCCCGGGGAGACTAGCATTCGGTGAGCAGTTCTTC. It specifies CASSYSPGRLAFGEQFF.

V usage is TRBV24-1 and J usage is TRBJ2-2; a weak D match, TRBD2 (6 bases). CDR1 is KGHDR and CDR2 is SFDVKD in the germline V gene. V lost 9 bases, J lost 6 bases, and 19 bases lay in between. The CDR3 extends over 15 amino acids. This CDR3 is CATGLPAGNAGELFF. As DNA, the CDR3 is TGTGCCACCGGGCTCCCGGCGGGAAACGCCGGGGAGCTGTTTTTT.

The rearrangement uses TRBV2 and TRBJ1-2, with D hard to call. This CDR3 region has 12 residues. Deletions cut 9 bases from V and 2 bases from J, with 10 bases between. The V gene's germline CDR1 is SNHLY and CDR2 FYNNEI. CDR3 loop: CASGISNYGYTF. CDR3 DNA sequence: TGTGCCAGTGGGATATCGAACTATGGCTACACCTTC.

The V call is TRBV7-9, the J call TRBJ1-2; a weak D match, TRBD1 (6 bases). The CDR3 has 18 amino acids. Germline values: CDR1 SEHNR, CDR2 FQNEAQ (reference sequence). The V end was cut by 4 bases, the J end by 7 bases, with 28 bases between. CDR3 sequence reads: CASSSLGQLSAALGGYTF. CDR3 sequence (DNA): TGTGCCAGCAGCTCCCTGGGACAACTAAGCGCCGCGCTGGGTGGCTACACCTTC.

CDR3 sequence: CASSERLSGGNYNEQFF. DNA for the CDR3: TGTGCCAGCAGTGAACGTCTCTCGGGGGGGAACTACAATGAGCAGTTCTTC. V usage is TRBV6-1 and J usage is TRBJ2-1, with 8 bases matching TRBD2. V lost 2 bases, J lost 3 bases, and 9 bases stayed unmatched. Germline lookup yields CDR1 MNHNS and CDR2 SASEGT. This CDR3 region has 17 residues.

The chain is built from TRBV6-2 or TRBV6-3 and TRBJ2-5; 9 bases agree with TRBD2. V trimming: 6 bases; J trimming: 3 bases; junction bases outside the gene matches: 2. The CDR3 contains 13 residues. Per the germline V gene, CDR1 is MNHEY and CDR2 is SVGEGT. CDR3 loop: CASRPSGEETQYF. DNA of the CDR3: TGTGCCAGCAGGCCTAGCGGGGAAGAGACCCAGTACTTC.

Here the CDR3 reads CASSRDLLRASNQPQHF. The CDR3 DNA reads as TGTGCCAGTAGCAGGGACCTCCTCAGGGCGAGCAATCAGCCCCAGCATTTT. The chain links TRBV19 to TRBJ1-5; D is perhaps TRBD1 (5 bases). CDR1 and CDR2 from the germline V gene are LNHDA and SQIVND (reference sequence). With 6 bases removed from V and 1 base from J, the gap between germline ends came to 19 bases. The CDR3 loop spans 17 amino acids.

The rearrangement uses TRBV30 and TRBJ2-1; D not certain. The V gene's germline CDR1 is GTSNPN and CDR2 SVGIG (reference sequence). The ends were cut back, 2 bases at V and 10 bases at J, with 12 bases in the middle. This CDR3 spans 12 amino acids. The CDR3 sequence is CAWSNPPGEQFF. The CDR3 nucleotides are TGTGCCTGGAGTAACCCCCCCGGGGAGCAGTTCTTC.

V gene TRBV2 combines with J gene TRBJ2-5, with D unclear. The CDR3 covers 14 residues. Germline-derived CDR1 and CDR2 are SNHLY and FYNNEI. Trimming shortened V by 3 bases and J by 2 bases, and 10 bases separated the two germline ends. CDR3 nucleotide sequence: TGTGCCAGCAGTGAGATACGAACGCAAGAGACCCAGTACTTC. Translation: CASSEIRTQETQYF.

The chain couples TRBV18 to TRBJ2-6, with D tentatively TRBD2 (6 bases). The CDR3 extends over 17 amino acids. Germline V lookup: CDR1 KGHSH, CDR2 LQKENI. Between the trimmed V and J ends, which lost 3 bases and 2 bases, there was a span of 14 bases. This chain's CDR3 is CASSPMPGGAGANVLTF. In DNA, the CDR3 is TGTGCCAGCTCACCGATGCCCGGCGGGGCTGGGGCCAACGTCCTGACTTTC.

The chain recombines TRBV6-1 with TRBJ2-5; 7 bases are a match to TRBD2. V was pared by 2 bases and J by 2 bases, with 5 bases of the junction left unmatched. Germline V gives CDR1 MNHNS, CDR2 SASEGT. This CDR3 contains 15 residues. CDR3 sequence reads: CASSEMGRGQETQYF. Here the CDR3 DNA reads TGTGCCAGCAGTGAAATGGGGAGGGGACAAGAGACCCAGTACTTC.

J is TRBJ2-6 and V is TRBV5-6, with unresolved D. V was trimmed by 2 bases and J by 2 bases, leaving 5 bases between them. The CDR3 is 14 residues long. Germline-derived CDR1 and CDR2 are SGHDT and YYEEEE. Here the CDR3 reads CASSFFTGANVLTF. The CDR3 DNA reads TGTGCCAGCAGCTTTTTTACTGGGGCCAACGTCCTGACTTTC.

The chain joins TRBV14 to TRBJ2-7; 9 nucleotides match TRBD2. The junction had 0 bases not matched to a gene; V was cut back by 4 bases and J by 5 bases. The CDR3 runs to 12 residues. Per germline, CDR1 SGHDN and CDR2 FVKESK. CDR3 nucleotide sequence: TGTGCCAGCAGCCCTAGCGGGAACGAGCAGTACTTC. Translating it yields CASSPSGNEQYF.

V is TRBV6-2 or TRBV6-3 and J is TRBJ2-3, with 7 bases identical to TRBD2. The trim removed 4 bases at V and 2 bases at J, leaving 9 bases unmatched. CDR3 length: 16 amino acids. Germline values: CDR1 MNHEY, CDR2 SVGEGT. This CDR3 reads CASSSPQTSVTDTQYF. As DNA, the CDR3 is TGTGCCAGCAGTTCCCCCCAAACTAGCGTCACAGATACGCAGTATTTT.

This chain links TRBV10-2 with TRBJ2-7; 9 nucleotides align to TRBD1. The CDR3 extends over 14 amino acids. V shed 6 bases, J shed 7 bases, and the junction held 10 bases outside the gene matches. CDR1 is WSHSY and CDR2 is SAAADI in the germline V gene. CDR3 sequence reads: CASRPGQGSSEQYF. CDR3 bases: TGCGCCAGCAGACCGGGACAGGGATCTTCTGAGCAGTACTTC.

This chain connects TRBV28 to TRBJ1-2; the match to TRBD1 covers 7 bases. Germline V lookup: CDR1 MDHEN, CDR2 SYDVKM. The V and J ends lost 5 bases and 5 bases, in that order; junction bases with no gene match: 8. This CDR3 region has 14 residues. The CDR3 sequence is CASSLSGTAYGYTF. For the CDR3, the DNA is TGTGCCAGCAGTCTCTCCGGGACAGCGTATGGCTACACCTTC.

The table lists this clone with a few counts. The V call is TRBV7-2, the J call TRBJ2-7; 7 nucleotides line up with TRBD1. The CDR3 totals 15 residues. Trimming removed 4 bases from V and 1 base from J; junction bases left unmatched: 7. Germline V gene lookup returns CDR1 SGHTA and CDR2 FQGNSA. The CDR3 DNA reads TGTGCCAGCAGCTCATCCGACAGGGCTTCCTACGAGCAGTACTTC. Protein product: CASSSSDRASYEQYF.

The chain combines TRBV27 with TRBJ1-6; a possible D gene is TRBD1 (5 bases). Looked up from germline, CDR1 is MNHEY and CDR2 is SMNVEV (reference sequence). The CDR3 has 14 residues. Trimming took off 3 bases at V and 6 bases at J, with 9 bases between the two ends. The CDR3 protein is CASSFAQVNSPLHF. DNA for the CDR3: TGTGCCAGCAGTTTTGCACAGGTTAATTCACCCCTCCACTTT.

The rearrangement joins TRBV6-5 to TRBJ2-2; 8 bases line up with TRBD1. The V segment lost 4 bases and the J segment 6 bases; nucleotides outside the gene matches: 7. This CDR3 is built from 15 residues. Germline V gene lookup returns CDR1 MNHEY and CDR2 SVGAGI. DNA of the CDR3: TGTGCCAGCAGTTCAAGACAGGGGTCGGCCGGGGAGCTGTTTTTT. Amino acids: CASSSRQGSAGELFF.

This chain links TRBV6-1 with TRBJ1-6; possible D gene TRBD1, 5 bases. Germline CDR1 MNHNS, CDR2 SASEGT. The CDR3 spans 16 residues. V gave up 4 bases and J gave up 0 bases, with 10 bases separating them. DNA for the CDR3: TGTGCCAGCAGTGGGGTCAGGGACTCCTATAATTCACCCCTCCACTTT. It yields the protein CASSGVRDSYNSPLHF.

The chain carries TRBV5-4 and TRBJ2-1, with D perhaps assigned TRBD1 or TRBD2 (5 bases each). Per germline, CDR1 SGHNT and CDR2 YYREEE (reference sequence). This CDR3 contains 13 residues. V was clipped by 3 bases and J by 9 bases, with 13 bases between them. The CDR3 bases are TGTGCCAGCAGCTCCAGAACAGGAGGTGAGCAGTTCTTC. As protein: CASSSRTGGEQFF.

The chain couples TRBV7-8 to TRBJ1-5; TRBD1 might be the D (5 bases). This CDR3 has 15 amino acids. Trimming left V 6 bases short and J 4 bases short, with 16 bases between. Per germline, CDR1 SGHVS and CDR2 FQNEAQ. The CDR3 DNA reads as TGTGCCAGCAGTATGGGGCCCGAAGGAAATCAGCCCCAGCATTTT. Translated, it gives CASSMGPEGNQPQHF.